Here is one TCR beta chain with its context. The data were obtained in a study of blood T cell repertoires in COVID-19. In the study overall: Material from acute and convalescent COVID-19 was sourced from the United States, Italy and Spain. T cells, B-cell-depleted T cells, or PBMCs supplied cDNA or gDNA.

In the original analysis: Amplifying reference gene primers gave estimates of nucleated cell counts. Clones were sequenced by immunoSEQ multiplex PCR, and TCRdb holds only the in-frame ones, with some missing. V, J and clone size reflect that table, while D and trimming were determined from the DNA. The sample lists 350,000 to 500,000 clones, 70% to 90% occurring once. V lost 2 bases to trimming and J lost 8 bases, with 16 bases between them. The CDR3 spans 16 residues. Germline V gene data show CDR1 as MDHEN and CDR2 as SYDVKM. Cohort placement rested on clinical history that participants reported themselves.

Sequenced material: PBMCs or T cells enriched from blood (not recorded which). The V gene is TRBV28, the J gene TRBJ1-6, with D perhaps matching TRBD1 (5 bases). This clonotype originated in a woman between 18 and 29 years old who had been exposed to COVID-19. The CDR3 reads CASSLESVAGHSPLHF. CDR3 nucleotide sequence: TGTGCCAGCAGTTTAGAGAGTGTGGCAGGGCATTCACCCCTCCACTTT.